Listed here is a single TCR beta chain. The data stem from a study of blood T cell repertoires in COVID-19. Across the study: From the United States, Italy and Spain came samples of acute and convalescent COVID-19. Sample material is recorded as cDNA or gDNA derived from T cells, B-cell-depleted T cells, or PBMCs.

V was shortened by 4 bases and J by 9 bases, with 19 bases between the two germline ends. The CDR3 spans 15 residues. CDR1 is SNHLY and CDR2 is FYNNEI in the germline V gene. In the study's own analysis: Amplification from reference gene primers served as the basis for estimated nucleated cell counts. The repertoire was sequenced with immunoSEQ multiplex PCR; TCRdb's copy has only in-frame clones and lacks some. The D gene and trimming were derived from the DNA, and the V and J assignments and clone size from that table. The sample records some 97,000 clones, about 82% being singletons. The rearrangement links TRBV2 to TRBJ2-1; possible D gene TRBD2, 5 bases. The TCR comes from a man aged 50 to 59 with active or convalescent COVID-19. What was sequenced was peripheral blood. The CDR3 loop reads CASSGRTGSVREQFF. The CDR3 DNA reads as TGTGCCAGCAGTGGACGGACTGGGTCGGTCCGTGAGCAGTTCTTC.